Below, 17 T cell receptor beta chains from the same sample are listed, as sequenced in a study of regulatory T cells in long-lasting Graves disease. iRepertoire HTBI primers and Arm-PCR of CDR3 regions built TCR beta libraries. TCRdb re-analysed the multiplex PCR reads in MiXCR, keeping a single row per CDR3 protein. The sample includes hundreds of thousands of distinct CDR3 sequences, around 15% seen only once; the top ten take 15% to 20%. The sample's time point: newly diagnosed GD, antithyroid drugs for less than 3 months. The TCR library was made from RNA that had been extracted from PBMCs in TRIzol. In addition, the sample was reused for a study of T cells in Graves' hyperthyroidism and ophthalmopathy.

The sequencing here drew on peripheral blood mononuclear cells (PBMCs), taken at new diagnosis, from a patient treated with antithyroid drugs. These receptor sequences come from a woman in her twenties or thirties with Graves disease.

This clonotype was counted many times. The rearrangement links TRBV6-2 or TRBV6-3 to TRBJ2-7; D perhaps matches TRBD1 (5 bases). V was clipped by 5 bases and J by 3 bases, with 11 bases between them. This CDR3 has 13 amino acids. The V gene's germline CDR1 is MNHEY and CDR2 SVGEGT. The chain's CDR3 is CASSRSQGYEQYF. The CDR3 DNA is TGTGCCAGCAGTCGGAGTCAGGGCTACGAGCAGTACTTC.

This clonotype has more than one count but fewer than ten. At one boundary the junction diverges from the germline segment, which might be a read error. The CDR3 region has the DNA TGTGCCAGCAGACATACGACCCCGGGGGGGCTGTTTTTT. Protein: CASRHTTPGGLFF. The rearrangement joins TRBV14 to TRBJ2-2; 7 nucleotides align to TRBD2. Germline CDR1 is SGHDN and CDR2 is FVKESK. The CDR3 spans 13 residues.

This clonotype was recorded many times. This chain connects TRBV7-2 to TRBJ1-4; TRBD1 aligns across 8 bases. The CDR3 runs 14 residues. Germline assignment: CDR1 SGHTA and CDR2 FQGNSA. V shed 6 bases, J shed 6 bases, and the junction held 6 bases outside the gene matches. In DNA, the CDR3 is TGTGCCAGCAGTCTCGGGACAGGCCATGAAAAACTGTTTTTT. This codes for CASSLGTGHEKLFF.

This clonotype was seen a handful of times. The V gene is TRBV27, the J gene TRBJ1-5, with D tentatively TRBD1 (6 bases). This CDR3 contains 19 residues. Germline V CDR1 and CDR2: MNHEY, SMNVEV (reference sequence). The ends were cut back, 6 bases at V and 4 bases at J, with 28 bases in the middle. CDR3 in DNA: TGTGCCAGCAGACCCAGGGGTCTAGGAATCAGGGGCGAGAATCAGCCCCAGCATTTT. It codes for CASRPRGLGIRGENQPQHF.

The rearrangement links TRBV5-1 to TRBJ2-7, with 7 bases that match TRBD2. The CDR3 covers 16 residues. The V gene's germline CDR1 is SGHRS and CDR2 YFSETQ. V lost 4 bases and J lost 4; bases outside the gene matches: 14. CDR3 region: CASSLEGPSSGYEQYF. CDR3 nucleotides: TGCGCCAGCAGCCTAGAGGGCCCCTCTAGCGGTTACGAGCAGTACTTC.

The chain is built from TRBV19 and TRBJ2-7; D possibly corresponds to TRBD2 (7 bases). V shed 3 bases and J shed 4 bases, with 16 bases lying between them. Germline values: CDR1 LNHDA, CDR2 SQIVND (reference sequence). CDR3 length: 15 residues. The CDR3 spells CASSIAGAPRYEQYF. CDR3 nucleotides: TGTGCCAGTAGTATCGCGGGGGCGCCCCGGTACGAGCAGTACTTC.

The chain carries TRBV20-1 and TRBJ2-5; TRBD2 matches 13 bases. This CDR3 contains 16 residues. Germline-derived CDR1 and CDR2 are DFQATT and SNEGSKA (reference sequence). Germline trimming cut 5 bases from V and 4 bases from J; bases unmatched to any gene: 10. The DNA of the CDR3 is TGCAGTGCTCCAAACAGACTAGCGGGAGGAGGAGAGACCCAGTACTTC. This encodes CSAPNRLAGGGETQYF.

This clonotype has a count of ten or more. This sequence joins TRBV5-1 and TRBJ2-3; 7 nucleotides match TRBD1. V shed 10 bases and J 0 bases; nucleotides not matched to a gene: 11. CDR3 length equals 15 residues. Germline CDR1 and CDR2: SGHRS and YFSETQ. The CDR3 loop is CAASETGTSTDTQYF. As DNA, the CDR3 is TGCGCCGCGTCCGAGACAGGGACCAGCACAGATACGCAGTATTTT. The whole variable domain, remainder taken from reference TRBV5-1 and TRBJ2-3, is KAGVTQTPRYLIKTRGQQVTLSCSPISGHRSVSWYQQTPGQGLQFLFEYFSETQRNKGNFPGRFSGRQFSNSRSEMNVSTLELGDSALYLCAASETGTSTDTQYFGPGTRLTVL.

This clonotype has just a few counts. The J gene is TRBJ2-1, the V gene TRBV15; D may match TRBD1 or TRBD2 (5 bases each). Trimming cost V 5 bases and J 6 bases, with 17 bases left between them. The germline V gene has CDR1 LNHNV and CDR2 YYDKDF (reference sequence). The CDR3 extends over 15 amino acids. CDR3: CATSDRDHFPNEQFF. The DNA of the CDR3 is TGTGCCACCAGCGACCGGGACCACTTCCCCAATGAGCAGTTCTTC.

This clonotype appeared many times. V is TRBV28 and J is TRBJ2-3; D not resolved. V lost 7 bases and J 0 bases, leaving 5 bases between the germline ends. CDR3 length: 12 residues. Germline-derived CDR1 and CDR2 are MDHEN and SYDVKM. DNA of the CDR3: TGTGCCAGCACCAGGAGCACAGATACGCAGTATTTT. Its translation: CASTRSTDTQYF.

This clonotype has just a few counts. One junction end disagrees with the germline gene, perhaps due to a read error. The chain has TRBV13 and TRBJ1-2, with TRBD1 as a possible D gene (5 bases). The length of the CDR3 is 14 residues. Looked up from germline, CDR1 is PRHDT and CDR2 is FYEKMQ (reference sequence). The CDR3 reads CAGSFGDYNYGYTF. DNA of the CDR3: TGTGCCGGCAGCTTCGGGGACTATAACTATGGCTACACCTTC.

The sample holds many counts of this clonotype. The chain joins TRBV25-1 to TRBJ1-1, with 9 positions matching TRBD1. Germline assignment: CDR1 MGHDK and CDR2 SYGVNS. The CDR3 is 15 residues long. The J segment lost 1 base and the V segment lost 5 bases, leaving 5 bases of the junction unmatched. This chain's CDR3 is CASSLQGAENTEAFF. The CDR3 DNA is TGTGCCAGCAGTTTACAGGGGGCGGAGAACACTGAAGCTTTCTTT.

The chain uses TRBV11-2 and TRBJ1-2, with D perhaps TRBD1 (6 bases). Germline V CDR1 and CDR2: SGHAT, FQNNGV. Trimming took off 5 bases at V and 7 bases at J, with 11 bases between the two ends. The CDR3 covers 12 residues. CDR3 DNA sequence: TGTGCCAGCAGCGAGGGGGGACTTGGCTACACCTTC. This encodes CASSEGGLGYTF.

The rearrangement uses TRBV3-1 and TRBJ2-7; 8 bases match TRBD2. This CDR3 spans 14 amino acids. V gave up 5 bases and J gave up 4 bases; unmatched junction bases: 7. Germline V lookup: CDR1 LGHDT, CDR2 YNNKEL (reference sequence). CDR3 DNA sequence: TGTGCCAGCAGCTCCGCCGCGGGAGGTTACGAGCAGTACTTC. Protein sequence: CASSSAAGGYEQYF.

The CDR3 protein is CASSAGTREFNYGYTF. CDR3 nucleotide sequence: TGTGCCAGCAGCGCTGGGACCCGAGAATTTAACTATGGCTACACCTTC. This chain links TRBV9 with TRBJ1-2, with D perhaps TRBD1 (5 bases). Germline V gene sequence: CDR1 SGDLS, CDR2 YYNGEE. V lost 3 bases, J lost 1 base, and 16 bases lay in between. The CDR3 sequence is 16 residues long. The full variable domain, with the rest looked up from reference TRBV9 and TRBJ1-2, is DSGVTQTPKHLITATGQRVTLRCSPRSGDLSVYWYQQSLDQGLQFLIQYYNGEERAKGNILERFSAQQFPDLHSELNLSSLELGDSALYFCASSAGTREFNYGYTFGSGTRLTVV.

This rearrangement joins TRBV28 to TRBJ1-2; a possible D gene is TRBD1 (5 bases). The germline CDR1 and CDR2 sequences are MDHEN and SYDVKM. CDR3 length: 15 residues. With 4 bases removed from V and 4 bases from J, the gap between germline ends came to 16 bases. The CDR3 DNA reads TGTGCCAGCAGTTCGCCGGGACGGAGTTTCTATGGCTACACCTTC. Translated: CASSSPGRSFYGYTF.

This clonotype has at least ten counts. The chain has TRBV24-1 and TRBJ1-1, with TRBD1 identical over 11 bases. Per the germline V gene, CDR1 is KGHDR and CDR2 is SFDVKD. The ends lost 9 bases at V and 6 bases at J; junction bases unmatched: 14. The CDR3 runs 16 residues. CDR3 sequence (DNA): TGTGCCACCGCTCCGGGACAGGGGGTACCTAGCGCTGAAGCTTTCTTT. Translation: CATAPGQGVPSAEAFF.